The 24 T cell receptor beta chains below come from one sample, sequenced in a study of human T cells and chemical hapten exposure (TCRdb year 2021). Library preparation employed RACE. The sequencer listed for this sample is NextSeq 500. Starting from the raw public reads, TCRdb applied fastp trimming at Q25, assembled clones with MiXCR and retained in-frame beta chains. Every CDR3 protein is listed once, alongside the most common genes and DNA of its rows. This sample has about 360,000 distinct CDR3 sequences in its table, and approximately 5.1% of those were observed once. The leading ten clones occupy under 3% of the sample. What the time point label conveys for this sample: patch test 1, 2 weeks after DPC sensitization. The label giving this sample's treatment or condition can be read as: therapeutic diphenylcyclopropenone sensitization with weekly scalp DPC. This sample comprised whole blood, obtained in connection with sensitization to the hapten diphenylcyclopropenone (DPC). The source of these receptors is a woman aged 45-65 years with alopecia areata. Some clones in this sample may be carry-over from other donors' samples.

The chain carries TRBV7-8 and TRBJ1-1; D may be TRBD1 (5 bases). Germline loops: CDR1 SGHVS, CDR2 FQNEAQ. The CDR3 spans 14 residues. V dropped 1 base and J dropped 9 bases, with 15 bases sitting between them. Here the CDR3 DNA reads TGTGCCAGCAGCTTAGGTCATGGGACCGACCAAGCTTTCTTT. Translation: CASSLGHGTDQAFF.

This clonotype was found many times. This sequence joins TRBV7-2 and TRBJ2-2; D is ambiguous. Germline lookup yields CDR1 SGHTA and CDR2 FQGNSA. Trimming pared 5 bases from V and 3 bases from J, leaving 16 bases between. This CDR3 has 16 residues. Here the CDR3 reads CASSSAMIWDTGELFF. Here the CDR3 DNA reads TGTGCCAGCAGCAGTGCGATGATCTGGGACACCGGGGAGCTGTTTTTT.

This clonotype was picked up a small number of times. J is TRBJ2-3 and V is TRBV20-1; 9 bases match TRBD2. The J segment lost 2 bases and the V segment lost 0 bases, leaving 3 bases of the junction unmatched. The V gene's germline CDR1 is DFQATT and CDR2 SNEGSKA (reference sequence). The CDR3 is 15 residues long. The CDR3 spells CSARDWTSDTDTQYF. CDR3 DNA sequence: TGCAGTGCTAGAGACTGGACTAGCGACACAGATACGCAGTATTTT.

This clonotype was observed at least ten times. The chain couples TRBV5-1 to TRBJ2-1, with 7 nucleotides matching TRBD1. V shed 6 bases and J 4 bases; nucleotides not matched to a gene: 4. Germline assignment: CDR1 SGHRS and CDR2 YFSETQ. This CDR3 comprises 13 residues. The CDR3 loop is CASNDRVYNEQFF. CDR3 sequence (DNA): TGCGCCAGCAACGACAGGGTGTACAATGAGCAGTTCTTC.

This clonotype came up many times. The CDR3 end shows no conserved phenylalanine or tryptophan, and so a read error is likely. V and J are TRBV11-1 and TRBJ1-1; 7 bases are shared with TRBD1. The ends lost 6 bases at V and 1 base at J; junction bases unmatched: 8. CDR3 length: 15 residues. Per the germline V gene, CDR1 is SGHAT and CDR2 is FQDESV (reference sequence). The CDR3 here is CASRFDRVANTEAFL. CDR3 sequence (DNA): TGTGCCAGCAGGTTCGACAGGGTGGCGAACACTGAAGCTTTCTTG.

This clonotype was counted only a few times. The chain is built from TRBV5-1 and TRBJ1-4; TRBD1 matches 7 bases. Per the germline V gene, CDR1 is SGHRS and CDR2 is YFSETQ. V trimming: 4 bases; J trimming: 7 bases; junction bases outside the gene matches: 7. CDR3 length: 14 amino acids. The CDR3 reads CASSPWTGSEKLFF. For the CDR3, the DNA is TGCGCCAGCAGCCCTTGGACAGGAAGTGAAAAACTGTTTTTT.

This clonotype appeared many times. This chain uses TRBV9 with TRBJ2-7, with TRBD1 matching over 8 bases. This CDR3 spans 14 amino acids. The J segment lost 0 bases and the V segment lost 2 bases, leaving 1 base of the junction unmatched. Germline values: CDR1 SGDLS, CDR2 YYNGEE. The chain's CDR3 is CASSVTGGSYEQYF. CDR3 coding DNA: TGTGCCAGCAGCGTTACAGGGGGCTCCTACGAGCAGTACTTC.

The sample holds a few counts of this clonotype. The V gene is TRBV29-1, the J gene TRBJ1-1, with D unclear. The V end was cut by 7 bases, the J end by 3 bases, with 15 bases between. The CDR3 totals 13 residues. The germline gives CDR1 SQVTM, CDR2 ANQGSEA. The CDR3 is CSADREGDTEAFF. The CDR3 bases are TGCAGCGCTGATCGGGAGGGCGACACTGAAGCTTTCTTT.

This clonotype was seen more than once but under ten times. The chain couples TRBV2 to TRBJ2-3; 8 bases line up with TRBD2. The CDR3 is 15 residues long. Germline trimming cut 3 bases from V and 6 bases from J; bases unmatched to any gene: 8. Per germline, CDR1 SNHLY and CDR2 FYNNEI. The CDR3 region is CASSDGGGPVDTQYF. In nucleotides, the CDR3 is TGTGCCAGCAGTGATGGCGGGGGGCCGGTGGATACGCAGTATTTT.

This clonotype appeared a few times. The chain carries TRBV7-2 and TRBJ2-7, with D perhaps TRBD2 (5 bases). V was pared by 5 bases and J by 0 bases, with 11 bases between. CDR3 length: 14 amino acids. Germline V gene sequence: CDR1 SGHTA, CDR2 FQGNSA. CDR3 protein: CASSAAVNSYEQYF. CDR3 coding DNA: TGTGCCAGCAGCGCAGCGGTTAACTCCTACGAGCAGTACTTC.

This clonotype was recorded a few times. The chain employs TRBV18 and TRBJ2-1; 9 nucleotides match TRBD2. The CDR3 is 15 amino acids. After removal of 0 bases from V and 9 bases from J, the junction contained 6 bases not matched to a gene. Germline V gives CDR1 KGHSH, CDR2 LQKENI. CDR3 DNA sequence: TGTGCCAGCTCACCACCTCTAGCGGGGTCGGTTGAGCAGTTCTTC. It translates to CASSPPLAGSVEQFF.

V is TRBV9 and J is TRBJ2-6, with TRBD1 identical over 8 bases. Germline assignment: CDR1 SGDLS and CDR2 YYNGEE. CDR3 length: 15 amino acids. Unmatched junction bases numbered 5, after V lost 4 bases and J lost 5 bases. CDR3 DNA: TGTGCCAGCAGCTCAGGACAGGGAAGGGCCAACGTCCTGACTTTC. Its translation: CASSSGQGRANVLTF.

The chain employs TRBV15 and TRBJ1-1, with unresolved D. V was cut by 1 base and J by 1 base, with 28 bases left in between. The CDR3 covers 21 residues. The germline V gene encodes CDR1 LNHNV and CDR2 YYDKDF (reference sequence). CDR3 sequence: CATSRGLAGLTTDLKNTEAFF. The CDR3, as DNA: TGTGCCACCAGCAGAGGACTGGCGGGCTTAACCACCGATCTTAAGAACACTGAAGCTTTCTTT.

This clonotype was found many times. The V call is TRBV7-9, the J call TRBJ2-4; D not certain. Deletions cut 4 bases from V and 1 base from J, with 11 bases between. Germline V CDR1 and CDR2: SEHNR, FQNEAQ (reference sequence). CDR3 size: 15 residues. The CDR3, as DNA: TGTGCCAGCAGCTCCCCCGGGTTTGCCAAAAACATTCAGTACTTC. Translating it yields CASSSPGFAKNIQYF.

This clonotype was recorded many times. The J gene is TRBJ2-1, the V gene TRBV12-3 or TRBV12-4; D is possibly TRBD2 (5 bases). The CDR3 runs to 12 residues. V was shortened by 8 bases and J by 0 bases, with 5 bases between the two germline ends. This CDR3 is CASGSSYNEQFF. The CDR3 region has the DNA TGTGCCAGCGGGAGCTCCTACAATGAGCAGTTCTTC.

V is TRBV20-1 and J is TRBJ2-7; 9 bases align to TRBD2. Germline assignment: CDR1 DFQATT and CDR2 SNEGSKA (reference sequence). J lost 5 bases, V lost 3 bases, and 11 bases had no gene match. CDR3 size: 15 residues. For the CDR3, the DNA is TGCAGTGCTAGTTTCGGGTCTGCTAGCGGGGACGAGCAGTACTTC. Its translation: CSASFGSASGDEQYF.

This clonotype was recorded a few times. The chain carries TRBV6-6 and TRBJ2-3; TRBD1 matches 8 bases. With V trimmed by 5 bases and J by 4 bases, 8 bases remained unmatched. This CDR3 has 15 residues. Germline assignment: CDR1 MNHNY and CDR2 SVGAGI (reference sequence). Here the CDR3 reads CASSPPGTGADTQYF. CDR3 coding DNA: TGTGCCAGCAGTCCCCCGGGGACAGGAGCAGATACGCAGTATTTT.

This clonotype showed up many times. V is TRBV27 and J is TRBJ2-1; perhaps TRBD1 as D (5 bases). Trimming removed 5 bases from V and 1 base from J, with 12 bases in between. The CDR3 length is 15 residues. The germline CDR1 and CDR2 sequences are MNHEY and SMNVEV (reference sequence). DNA for the CDR3: TGTGCCAGCAGTACCATACAGGTTTCCTACAATGAGCAGTTCTTC. Its protein is CASSTIQVSYNEQFF.

In its sample, this clonotype was seen many times. CDR3 sequence (DNA): TGCGCCAGCAGCCTTCTAGCGGGGGCCTACGAGCAGTACTTC. As protein: CASSLLAGAYEQYF. The V and J genes are TRBV4-1 and TRBJ2-7; 10 nucleotides align to TRBD2. The germline CDR1 and CDR2 sequences are MGHRA and YSYEKL. The CDR3 length is 14 residues. The V and J ends lost 4 bases and 2 bases, in that order; junction bases with no gene match: 2.

The rearrangement joins TRBV7-6 to TRBJ1-2, with D unclear. Germline V CDR1 and CDR2: SGHVS, FNYEAQ. The germline V and J ends were trimmed by 1 base and 5 bases, with 8 bases remaining between them. The CDR3 runs 13 residues. CDR3 DNA: TGTGCCAGCAGCTTAGAAATAGGGTATGGCTACACCTTC. Translated, it gives CASSLEIGYGYTF.

This clonotype has at least ten counts. The chain is built from TRBV5-6 and TRBJ2-1, with unresolved D. Trimming stripped 4 bases from V and 3 bases from J, with 11 bases between. CDR1 and CDR2 (germline): SGHDT, YYEEEE. The CDR3 runs 14 residues. The CDR3 loop reads CASSAGDLYNEQFF. DNA for the CDR3: TGTGCCAGCAGCGCCGGTGACCTCTACAATGAGCAGTTCTTC.

This clonotype was detected many times. This sequence joins TRBV6-2 or TRBV6-3 and TRBJ1-1; 8 nucleotides line up with TRBD1. The trim removed 7 bases at V and 4 bases at J, leaving 11 bases unmatched. Germline V gene data show CDR1 as MNHEY and CDR2 as SVGEGT. The CDR3 length is 15 residues. CDR3 residues: CASTPFRTGRTEAFF. The CDR3 nucleotides read TGTGCCAGCACCCCTTTTAGGACAGGGCGCACTGAAGCTTTCTTT.

In this sample, this clonotype turned up many times. The chain joins TRBV3-1 to TRBJ2-5; tentative D call: TRBD1 (7 bases). V was trimmed by 5 bases and J by 6 bases, leaving 16 bases between them. Germline V gene lookup returns CDR1 LGHDT and CDR2 YNNKEL (reference sequence). The CDR3 length is 14 residues. The CDR3 sequence: CASSDRARGKTQYF. CDR3 sequence (DNA): TGTGCCAGCAGCGACAGGGCCCGGGGGAAGACCCAGTACTTC.

This clonotype was observed at least ten times. This chain links TRBV20-1 with TRBJ2-4, with D tentatively TRBD1 or TRBD2 (5 bases each). Germline V gene lookup returns CDR1 DFQATT and CDR2 SNEGSKA (reference sequence). The V gene lost 0 bases and the J gene lost 6 bases, with 9 bases spanning the gap. The CDR3 extends over 13 amino acids. The CDR3 coding sequence is TGCAGTGCTAGAGAGCATGGGACAAACATTCAGTACTTC. It encodes CSAREHGTNIQYF.